This TCR beta chain is from a study of cytomegalovirus exposure and HLA in healthy donors. Overall study results and limits: With later analysis, a missense DCLRE1C variant became linked to TCR beta V- and J-gene trimming.

Losses at the gene ends were 3 bases for V and 3 bases for J; bases not matched to a gene: 7. Germline V gene data show CDR1 as SEHNR and CDR2 as FQNEAQ (reference sequence). The CDR3 spans 15 residues. Primers: 60 Vbeta forward and 13 Jbeta reverse. Measured with immunoSEQ multiplex PCR; TCRdb has only the in-frame clones, and not every one. The sample contains around 90,000 clones, 81% of which appear only once. Worth noting for this clone: Its antigen remains unknown.

The sample taken for sequencing was PBMCs. The chain has TRBV7-9 and TRBJ1-1, with TRBD1 identical over 7 bases. The receptor's source is a human donor in good health. CDR3: CASSLLGGADTEAFF. CDR3 coding DNA: TGTGCCAGCAGCTTGCTAGGGGGCGCCGACACTGAAGCTTTCTTT.